The rows below give T cell receptor beta chains drawn from one sample of a study of cytomegalovirus exposure and HLA in healthy donors. Clones were read by immunoSEQ multiplex PCR, and TCRdb kept only the in-frame ones, dropping some. The table records tens of thousands of clones, around 66% of them present only once. Sequencing used PBMCs. The source is a male donor in good health and CMV-seropositive. The CDR3 runs from the conserved cysteine through the conserved F or W.

j_call: TRBJ2-1
v_call: TRBV7-7
cdr3_aa: CASSPSGGSYNEQFF

j_call: TRBJ2-7
v_call: TRBV19
cdr3_aa: CASSISHTERAYEQYF

j_call: TRBJ2-3
v_call: TRBV27
cdr3_aa: CASGERGGQGDTQYF

j_call: TRBJ2-2
v_call: TRBV5-1
cdr3_aa: CASSSDLLAATGELFF

j_call: TRBJ2-7
v_call: TRBV19
cdr3_aa: CASSIVSGDGQYF

j_call: TRBJ2-5
v_call: TRBV7-9
cdr3_aa: CASRGGGERETQYF

j_call: TRBJ1-2
v_call: TRBV5-1
cdr3_aa: CASSLTANYGYTF

j_call: TRBJ2-5
v_call: TRBV5-1
cdr3_aa: CASFETSGGAETQYF

j_call: TRBJ1-1
v_call: TRBV21-1
cdr3_aa: CASSTLPTGKLYVDTEAFF

j_call: TRBJ2-7
v_call: TRBV30
cdr3_aa: CAWRALLVNSYEQYF

j_call: TRBJ1-1
v_call: TRBV4-2
cdr3_aa: CASSQDEVRNTEAFF

j_call: TRBJ2-7
v_call: TRBV30
cdr3_aa: CAWSRGQGAEEQYF

j_call: TRBJ2-2
v_call: TRBV6-5
cdr3_aa: CASSSETENTGELFF

j_call: TRBJ1-3
v_call: TRBV9
cdr3_aa: CASSARDRSGNTIYF

j_call: TRBJ2-7
v_call: TRBV30
cdr3_aa: CAWSPAGQGAYEQYF

j_call: TRBJ2-1
v_call: TRBV5-4
cdr3_aa: CASSEPRSHEQFF

j_call: TRBJ1-3
v_call: TRBV7-9
cdr3_aa: CASSTGTLSGNTIYF

j_call: TRBJ2-3
v_call: TRBV5-4
cdr3_aa: CASSFRDSLTDTQYF

j_call: TRBJ2-2
v_call: TRBV5-4
cdr3_aa: CASRYQQGARGELFF

j_call: TRBJ2-7
v_call: TRBV6-6
cdr3_aa: CASSYSTSGTTYEQYF

j_call: TRBJ2-2
v_call: TRBV5-4
cdr3_aa: CASSFGVGELFF

j_call: TRBJ2-3
v_call: TRBV7-2
cdr3_aa: CASSDKTSGPSRPRF

j_call: .
v_call: TRBV5-4
cdr3_aa: CASSLGLAGESYEQYF

j_call: TRBJ1-1
v_call: TRBV28
cdr3_aa: CASSPALRLNTEAFF

j_call: TRBJ1-2
v_call: TRBV29-1
cdr3_aa: CSAEPITGARGYTF

j_call: TRBJ1-2
v_call: TRBV5-1
cdr3_aa: CASSLASSGSGSYTF

j_call: TRBJ1-1
v_call: TRBV5-1
cdr3_aa: CASSLGMGADTEAFF

j_call: TRBJ2-2
v_call: TRBV15
cdr3_aa: CATTDDRAGGGELFF

j_call: TRBJ2-5
v_call: TRBV2
cdr3_aa: CARRGETQYF

j_call: TRBJ2-3
v_call: TRBV7-7
cdr3_aa: CASSPTEGRVTDTQYF

j_call: TRBJ2-2
v_call: TRBV9
cdr3_aa: CASSDSNTGELFF

j_call: TRBJ2-7
v_call: TRBV11-2
cdr3_aa: CASSLGVSGYSSYEQYF